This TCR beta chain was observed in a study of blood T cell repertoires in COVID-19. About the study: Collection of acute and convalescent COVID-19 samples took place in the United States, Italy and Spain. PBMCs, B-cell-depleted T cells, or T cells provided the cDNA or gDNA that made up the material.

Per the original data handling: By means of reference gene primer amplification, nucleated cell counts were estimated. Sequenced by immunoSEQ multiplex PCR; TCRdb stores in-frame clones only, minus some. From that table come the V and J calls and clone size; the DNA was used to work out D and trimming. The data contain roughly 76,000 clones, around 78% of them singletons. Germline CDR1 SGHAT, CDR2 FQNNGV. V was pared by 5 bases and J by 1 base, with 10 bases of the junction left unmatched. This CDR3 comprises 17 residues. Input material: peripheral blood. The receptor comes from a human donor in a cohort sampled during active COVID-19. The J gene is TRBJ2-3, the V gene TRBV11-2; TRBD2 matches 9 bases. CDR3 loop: CASSKFYSGSGTDTQYF. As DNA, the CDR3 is TGTGCCAGCAGCAAATTTTATAGCGGGAGTGGCACAGATACGCAGTATTTT.